One T cell receptor (beta chain) is described in this entry. Libraries were prepared by immunoSEQ multiplex PCR; TCRdb keeps only in-frame clonotypes and omits some of them. The table lists some 66,000 clones, 83% of them singletons. This sample stems from a study of neoadjuvant anti-PD-1 for oral cavity cancer. Germline V CDR1 and CDR2: SGHDT, YYEEEE. This CDR3 region has 14 residues. The J segment lost 7 bases and the V segment lost 6 bases, leaving 12 bases of the junction unmatched. Cohort: HPV-negative, locally advanced oral cavity squamous cell carcinoma patients. This sample comprised PBMCs, obtained before nivolumab (anti-PD-1) treatment. The rearrangement uses TRBV5-6 and TRBJ1-2; 7 nucleotides agree with TRBD1. The origin of this receptor is a person aged 35-80 years with oral cavity squamous cell carcinoma. CDR3 bases: TGTGCCAGCACATCCGACAGGGAGGGCGGTGGCTACACCTTC. It specifies CASTSDREGGGYTF. Filled out from reference TRBV5-6 and TRBJ1-2, the complete variable domain reads DAGVTQSPTHLIKTRGQQVTLRCSPKSGHDTVSWYQQALGQGPQFIFQYYEEEERQRGNFPDRFSGHQFPNYSSELNVNALLLGDSALYLCASTSDREGGGYTFGSGTRLTVV.